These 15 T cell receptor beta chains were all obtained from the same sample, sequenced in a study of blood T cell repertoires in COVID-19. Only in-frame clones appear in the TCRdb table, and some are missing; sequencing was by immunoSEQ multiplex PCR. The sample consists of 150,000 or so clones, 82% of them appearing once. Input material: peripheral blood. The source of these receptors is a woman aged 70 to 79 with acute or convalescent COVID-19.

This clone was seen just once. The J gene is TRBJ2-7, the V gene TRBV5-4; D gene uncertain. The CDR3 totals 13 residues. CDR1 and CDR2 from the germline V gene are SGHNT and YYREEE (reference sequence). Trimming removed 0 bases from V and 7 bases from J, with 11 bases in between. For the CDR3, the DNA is TGTGCCAGCAGCTTGGAAGCGTCTGGGGAGCAGTACTTC. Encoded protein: CASSLEASGEQYF.

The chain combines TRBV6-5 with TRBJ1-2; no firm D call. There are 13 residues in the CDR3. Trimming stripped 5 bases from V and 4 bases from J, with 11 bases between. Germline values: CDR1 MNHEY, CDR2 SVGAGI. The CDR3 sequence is CASSPGSSYGYTF. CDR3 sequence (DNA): TGTGCCAGCAGTCCGGGGTCGAGCTATGGCTACACCTTC.

The CDR3 here is CASSLDRLNTGELFF. In nucleotides, the CDR3 is TGTGCCAGCAGCTTAGACAGATTGAACACCGGGGAGCTGTTTTTT. This sequence joins TRBV11-1 and TRBJ2-2, with unresolved D. Trimming took 1 base from V and 1 from J, leaving 7 bases between them. Germline CDR1 SGHAT, CDR2 FQDESV (reference sequence). The CDR3 spans 15 residues.

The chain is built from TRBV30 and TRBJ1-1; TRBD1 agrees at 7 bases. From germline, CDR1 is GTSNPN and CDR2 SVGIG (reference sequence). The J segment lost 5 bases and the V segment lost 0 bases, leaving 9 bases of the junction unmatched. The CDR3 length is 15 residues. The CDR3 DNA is TGTGCCTGGAGTGTCAGGGGGTTACAGAATACTGAAGCTTTCTTT. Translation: CAWSVRGLQNTEAFF.

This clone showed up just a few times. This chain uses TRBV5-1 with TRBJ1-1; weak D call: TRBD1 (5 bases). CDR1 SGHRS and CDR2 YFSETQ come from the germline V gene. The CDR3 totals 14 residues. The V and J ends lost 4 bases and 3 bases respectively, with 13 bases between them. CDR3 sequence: CASSQDMMDTEAFF. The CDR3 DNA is TGCGCCAGCAGCCAGGACATGATGGACACTGAAGCTTTCTTT.

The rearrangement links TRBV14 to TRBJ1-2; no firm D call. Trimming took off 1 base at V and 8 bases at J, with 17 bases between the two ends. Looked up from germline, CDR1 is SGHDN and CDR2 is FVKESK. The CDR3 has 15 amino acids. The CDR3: CASSQGLTEVWGYTF. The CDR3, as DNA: TGTGCCAGCAGCCAAGGTCTCACGGAGGTATGGGGCTACACCTTC.

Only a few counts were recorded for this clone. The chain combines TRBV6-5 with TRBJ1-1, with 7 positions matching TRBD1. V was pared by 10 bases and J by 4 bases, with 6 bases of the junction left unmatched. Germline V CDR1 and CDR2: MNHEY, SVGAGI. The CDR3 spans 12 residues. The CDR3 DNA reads TGTGCCACAGACAGGGTGGGCACTGAAGCTTTCTTT. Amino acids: CATDRVGTEAFF.

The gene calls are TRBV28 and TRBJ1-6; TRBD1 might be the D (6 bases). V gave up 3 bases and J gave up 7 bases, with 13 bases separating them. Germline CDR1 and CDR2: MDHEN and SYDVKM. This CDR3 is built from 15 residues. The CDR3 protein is CASSFMYQGNSPLHF. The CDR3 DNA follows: TGTGCCAGCAGTTTTATGTACCAGGGGAATTCACCCCTCCACTTT.

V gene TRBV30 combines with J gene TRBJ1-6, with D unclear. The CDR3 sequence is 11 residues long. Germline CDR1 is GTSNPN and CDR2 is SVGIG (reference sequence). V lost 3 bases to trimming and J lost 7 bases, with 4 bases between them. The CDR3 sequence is CAWRANSPLHF. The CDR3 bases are TGTGCCTGGAGGGCCAATTCACCCCTCCACTTT. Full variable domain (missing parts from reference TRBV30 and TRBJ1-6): SQTIHQWPATLVQPVGSPLSLECTVEGTSNPNLYWYRQAAGRGLQLLFYSVGIGQISSEVPQNLSASRPQDRQFILSSKKLLLSDSGFYLCAWRANSPLHFGNGTRLTVT.

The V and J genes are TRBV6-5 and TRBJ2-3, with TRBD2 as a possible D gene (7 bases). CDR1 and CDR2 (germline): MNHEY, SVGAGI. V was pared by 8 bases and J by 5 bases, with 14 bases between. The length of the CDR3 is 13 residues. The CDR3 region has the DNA TGTGCCAGCGGGGGGGCCGTAGGAGATACGCAGTATTTT. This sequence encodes CASGGAVGDTQYF.

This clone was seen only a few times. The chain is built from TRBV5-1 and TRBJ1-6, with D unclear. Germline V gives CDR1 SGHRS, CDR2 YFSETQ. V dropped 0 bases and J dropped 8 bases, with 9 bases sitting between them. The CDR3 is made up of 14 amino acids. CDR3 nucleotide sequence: TGCGCCAGCAGCTTGGGGGTCGGGGATTCACCCCTCCACTTT. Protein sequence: CASSLGVGDSPLHF.

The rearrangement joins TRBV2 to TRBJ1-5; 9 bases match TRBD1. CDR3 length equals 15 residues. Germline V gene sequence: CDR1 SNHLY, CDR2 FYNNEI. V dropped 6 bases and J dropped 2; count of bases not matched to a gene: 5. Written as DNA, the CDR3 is TGTGCCAGCAGCCAGGGACAGGGAGGCAATCAGCCCCAGCATTTT. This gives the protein CASSQGQGGNQPQHF.

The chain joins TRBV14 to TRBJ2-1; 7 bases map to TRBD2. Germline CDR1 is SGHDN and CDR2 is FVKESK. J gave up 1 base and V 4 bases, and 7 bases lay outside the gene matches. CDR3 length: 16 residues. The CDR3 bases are TGTGCCAGCAGCCCCCGTCTGCGGGGGTCCTACAATGAGCAGTTCTTC. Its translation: CASSPRLRGSYNEQFF.

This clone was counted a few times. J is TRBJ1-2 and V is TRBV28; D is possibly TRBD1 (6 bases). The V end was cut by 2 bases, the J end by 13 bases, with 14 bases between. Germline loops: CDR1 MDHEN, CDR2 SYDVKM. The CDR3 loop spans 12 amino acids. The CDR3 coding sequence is TGTGCCAGCAGTTTACTATCGACAGGTAGCACCTTC. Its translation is CASSLLSTGSTF.

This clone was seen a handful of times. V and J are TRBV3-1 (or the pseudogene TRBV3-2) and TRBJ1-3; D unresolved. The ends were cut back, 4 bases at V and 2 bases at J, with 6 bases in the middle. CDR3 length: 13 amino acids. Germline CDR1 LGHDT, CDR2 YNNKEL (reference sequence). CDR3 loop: CASSLSPGNTIYF. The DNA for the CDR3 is TGTGCCAGCAGCCTATCCCCTGGAAACACCATATATTTT.